This T cell receptor (beta chain) was observed in a study of blood T cell repertoires in COVID-19. Study at large: Samples came from the United States, Italy and Spain, spanning acute and convalescent COVID-19. T cells, B-cell-depleted T cells, or PBMCs supplied cDNA or gDNA.

With 6 bases removed from V and 2 bases from J, the gap between germline ends came to 17 bases. This CDR3 spans 16 amino acids. The germline V gene encodes CDR1 LNHDA and CDR2 SQIVND (reference sequence). Per the original data handling: For nucleated cells, counts were estimated from reference gene primer amplification. Profiled with immunoSEQ multiplex PCR; TCRdb holds only in-frame clones, not every one. V and J calls and clone size are copied from that table; D and trimming were computed from the DNA. The sample lists 170,000 or so clones; around 79% were seen once. V gene TRBV19 combines with J gene TRBJ1-3; a weak D match, TRBD1 (6 bases). The sequence derives from a woman in her 70s with acute or convalescent COVID-19. The sample comprised peripheral blood. The CDR3 protein is CASSEFQGLAGNTIYF. DNA for the CDR3: TGTGCCAGTAGCGAATTCCAGGGGTTGGCTGGAAACACCATATATTTT.